This T cell receptor beta chain was obtained from a study of regulatory T cells in long-lasting Graves disease. Time point indicated: persistent/refractory GD, antithyroid drugs over 5 years with positive TRAb. Construction of the TCR library relied on RNA isolated from PBMCs. HTBI primers from iRepertoire and Arm-PCR of CDR3 regions yielded the TCR beta libraries. TCRdb re-analysed the multiplex PCR reads in MiXCR, keeping a single row per CDR3 protein. The table records around 300,000 distinct CDR3 sequences, around a fifth of them present only once. The ends lost 1 base at V and 2 bases at J; junction bases unmatched: 5. CDR3 length: 16 residues. Germline lookup yields CDR1 SGHDN and CDR2 FVKESK.

This clonotype was sampled from a female donor with Graves disease. The chain links TRBV14 to TRBJ2-3; 8 bases line up with TRBD2. The sequences come from peripheral blood mononuclear cells (PBMCs), collected when the disease was refractory, from a patient treated with antithyroid drugs. In nucleotides, the CDR3 is TGTGCCAGCAGCCAAGGGGCTAGCGGGTACACAGATACGCAGTATTTT. This gives the protein CASSQGASGYTDTQYF.